This T cell receptor (beta chain) is drawn from a study of blood T cell repertoires in COVID-19. Study summary: COVID-19 samples collected from the United States, Italy and Spain covered acute and convalescent phases. The analysed material was cDNA or gDNA that came from T cells, B-cell-depleted T cells, or PBMCs.

Germline CDR1 reads MDHEN; CDR2 reads SYDVKM. Trimming took 3 bases from V and 4 from J; bases not matched to a gene: 9. The CDR3 extends over 16 amino acids. As handled by the study authors: Scientists estimated how many nucleated cells there were by amplifying reference gene primers. Method: immunoSEQ multiplex PCR; TCRdb's copy keeps in-frame clones and lacks some. V and J calls plus clone size are reproduced from that table; the DNA served to infer D and trimming. The data show about 60,000 clones, with more than 90% seen just once and under 3% held by the top ten. The rearrangement uses TRBV28 and TRBJ2-5, with TRBD2 matching 9 bases. The specimen sequenced was peripheral blood. This sequence was found in a man between 60 and 75 years old with acute or convalescent COVID-19. CDR3 bases: TGTGCCAGCAGTTTGCGTAGCGGGAGAACCGGAGAGACCCAGTACTTC. Amino acid sequence: CASSLRSGRTGETQYF.